This T cell receptor (beta chain) was recovered during a study of metastatic and nonmetastatic thyroid tumors. Study context: Blood and tumor or nodule tissue repertoires from malignant and benign thyroid patients were compared.

Every patient underwent thyroid surgery untreated. Overall study results and limits: Significantly greater TCR beta diversity was reportedly found in malignant thyroid tumors than in benign nodules (in blood and tumor).

This clone was seen a handful of times. Its antigen is not known. In the study's own analysis: Clinicopathological groups differed in CDR3, with these differences serving to build a distant-metastasis classifier for papillary thyroid cancer. TCRdb reanalyzed the PCR reads via MiXCR. It is TCRdb's table, rather than the study itself, that gives the V and J calls and clone size. Among some 37,000 clones listed, around half were seen once. The sequenced sample consisted of tumor tissue. The sequence was obtained from a male donor with papillary thyroid cancer or a benign thyroid nodule (not recorded which). Some clones in this sample may be carry-over from other donors' samples.

The DNA of the CDR3 is TGTGCCTGGAGTGTCCCGGGCAGGGCAACTAATGAAAAACTGTTTTTT. This encodes CAWSVPGRATNEKLFF. The chain has TRBV30 and TRBJ1-4; a possible D gene is TRBD1 (5 bases). The germline V and J ends were trimmed by 0 bases and 0 bases, with 11 bases remaining between them. The CDR3 is made up of 16 amino acids. Germline-derived CDR1 and CDR2 are GTSNPN and SVGIG (reference sequence).